The 7 T cell receptor beta chains in this list originate from one sample, sequenced in a study of cytomegalovirus exposure and HLA in healthy donors. The PCR employed 60 Vbeta primers together with 13 Jbeta primers. Data came from immunoSEQ multiplex PCR; TCRdb stores just in-frame clones and leaves some out. The sample has around 110,000 clones, approximately 80% seen once. What was sequenced was PBMCs. The source of these receptors is a man aged 25-45 years in good health and CMV-seropositive.

The J gene is TRBJ2-3, the V gene TRBV28, with D possibly TRBD1 on 6 matching bases. The CDR3 contains 14 residues. Germline V lookup: CDR1 MDHEN, CDR2 SYDVKM. Trimming cost V 7 bases and J 1 base, with 12 bases left between them. CDR3 DNA: TGTGCCAGCACCCAGGACAGCGGCACAGATACGCAGTATTTT. Amino acid sequence: CASTQDSGTDTQYF.

The rearrangement links TRBV30 to TRBJ2-1; TRBD2 matches at 9 bases. From germline, CDR1 is GTSNPN and CDR2 SVGIG (reference sequence). The CDR3 spans 14 residues. The CDR3 here is CAYPREGSYNEQFF. In nucleotides, the CDR3 is TGTGCATACCCGCGGGAGGGGTCCTACAATGAGCAGTTCTTC.

The genes are TRBV7-9 and TRBJ2-4; D is possibly TRBD2 (5 bases). The CDR3 is 16 amino acids. Germline V lookup: CDR1 SEHNR, CDR2 FQNEAQ (reference sequence). Trimming stripped 1 base from V and 1 base from J, with 11 bases between. For the CDR3, the DNA is TGTGCCAGCAGCTTAGTTATGGACTCGGCCAAAAACATTCAGTACTTC. This gives the protein CASSLVMDSAKNIQYF.

V usage is TRBV6-5 and J usage is TRBJ1-4; possibly TRBD1 for D (5 bases). Germline CDR1 is MNHEY and CDR2 is SVGAGI. The CDR3 length is 15 residues. Trimming pared 2 bases from V and 3 bases from J, leaving 10 bases between. The CDR3 DNA follows: TGTGCCAGCAGTTACGGCGGGGCATCTAATGAAAAACTGTTTTTT. This encodes CASSYGGASNEKLFF.

This chain joins TRBV23-1 and TRBJ2-3, with 10 bases matching TRBD2. TRBV23-1 is noted as an ORF with a role that remains uncertain. After removal of 6 bases from V and 2 bases from J, the junction contained 5 bases not matched to a gene. This CDR3 contains 15 residues. Here the CDR3 DNA reads TGCGCCAGCAGGGAACTAGCGGGACCCACAGATACGCAGTATTTT. Translating it yields CASRELAGPTDTQYF.

The genes are TRBV5-1 and TRBJ2-5; D ambiguous. The J call may be faulty, since TRBJ2-7 better matches the DNA end. The CDR3 is 11 residues long. Per germline, CDR1 SGHRS and CDR2 YFSETQ. CDR3 nucleotides: TGCGCCAGCAGCTTGGCTTACGAGCAGTACTTC. Amino acids: CASSLAYEQYF.

The chain recombines TRBV4-3 with TRBJ2-5; 10 nucleotides line up with TRBD1. This CDR3 spans 16 amino acids. Looked up from germline, CDR1 is LGHNA and CDR2 is YSLEER. V lost 5 bases, J lost 5 bases, and 11 bases stayed unmatched. CDR3: CASSNRDRGRGETQYF. The CDR3 DNA follows: TGCGCCAGCAGCAACCGGGACAGGGGACGGGGGGAGACCCAGTACTTC.